This note documents a single T cell receptor beta chain sequence. Its specificity is not known. This entry is derived from a study of shared clonotypes between healthy human individuals. Study-wide points: The naive CD4 repertoires of several donors were compared, and about 5% of clonotypes were shared.

Libraries were prepared by immunoSEQ multiplex PCR; TCRdb keeps only in-frame clonotypes and omits some of them. The sample lists around 2.5 million clones; approximately 93% were seen once. Per the germline V gene, CDR1 is SGHKS and CDR2 is YYEKEE (reference sequence). This CDR3 has 12 amino acids. V was pared by 4 bases and J by 3 bases, with 4 bases between. This chain connects TRBV5-5 to TRBJ2-2; no definite D call. Specimen: naive CD4+ T cells from PBMCs. Subset reported: CD45RA+ positively selected. This TCR derives from a man younger than 35 in good health. Some clones in this sample may be carry-over from other donors' samples. CDR3 sequence: CASSRDTGELFF. DNA of the CDR3: TGTGCCAGCAGCCGGGACACCGGGGAGCTGTTTTTT. The entire variable domain, with the rest obtained from reference TRBV5-5 and TRBJ2-2, is as follows: DAGVTQSPTHLIKTRGQQVTLRCSPISGHKSVSWYQQVLGQGPQFIFQYYEKEERGRGNFPDRFSARQFPNYSSELNVNALLLGDSALYLCASSRDTGELFFGEGSRLTVL.